A single sample is the source of the 31 T cell receptor beta chains below, sequenced in a study of identical twins (dated by TCRdb to 2015 to 2016). Library method: 5' RACE. Sequencing used an Illumina HiSeq 2000. TCRdb passed the public sequencing reads through fastp at Q25 and MiXCR, retaining productive beta sequences. Each entry is one CDR3 protein sequence, shown with its most common DNA and genes. Within this sample are about 240,000 distinct CDR3 sequences, with more than 9% of them counted one time only. 10% of the sample rests with the top ten. Sequences were obtained from memory T cells sorted from blood. The cell subset or site label, as the study defines it: CD45RO+ enriched T cells. The receptor source for this set is a man in his fifties in good health.

This clonotype was seen repeatedly, ten times or more. V is TRBV7-2 and J is TRBJ2-2; no firm D call. This CDR3 has 15 residues. V lost 1 base to trimming and J lost 3 bases, with 9 bases between them. Germline V gene data show CDR1 as SGHTA and CDR2 as FQGNSA. CDR3 region: CASSLVTSYTGELFF. The CDR3 DNA reads as TGTGCCAGCAGCTTAGTTACAAGCTACACCGGGGAGCTGTTTTTT.

This clonotype has a count of ten or more. The V gene is TRBV10-3, the J gene TRBJ2-1; unclear D gene. The ends were cut back, 6 bases at V and 2 bases at J, with 8 bases in the middle. The CDR3 covers 13 residues. Per the germline V gene, CDR1 is ENHRY and CDR2 is SYGVKD. The CDR3 DNA reads TGTGCCATCAGGGACGGAACCTACAATGAGCAGTTCTTC. It specifies CAIRDGTYNEQFF.

Only a few counts were recorded for this clonotype. The genes are TRBV15 and TRBJ1-5; no clear D. Germline assignment: CDR1 LNHNV and CDR2 YYDKDF (reference sequence). V was shortened by 4 bases and J by 4 bases, with 5 bases between the two germline ends. The CDR3 has 12 amino acids. CDR3 coding DNA: TGTGCCACCAGCACGGGGAATCAGCCCCAGCATTTT. It yields the protein CATSTGNQPQHF.

This clonotype has a handful of counts. The V gene is TRBV7-2, the J gene TRBJ2-1, with D unclear. This CDR3 has 14 amino acids. Deletions cut 4 bases from V and 10 bases from J, with 17 bases between. Germline V lookup: CDR1 SGHTA, CDR2 FQGNSA. The CDR3 DNA is TGTGCCAGCAGCTCCCCACGCAAAGACCCAGAGCAGTTCTTC. Its protein is CASSSPRKDPEQFF.

This clonotype was seen repeatedly, ten times or more. The chain joins TRBV11-2 to TRBJ1-5, with 7 bases fitting TRBD1. In germline, CDR1 is SGHAT, CDR2 FQNNGV. The V segment lost 5 bases and the J segment 3 bases; nucleotides outside the gene matches: 4. The CDR3 length is 14 residues. The CDR3 here is CASSLGTANQPQHF. Written as DNA, the CDR3 is TGTGCCAGCAGCCTTGGGACAGCCAATCAGCCCCAGCATTTT. Complete variable domain (other parts from reference TRBV11-2 and TRBJ1-5): EAGVAQSPRYKIIEKRQSVAFWCNPISGHATLYWYQQILGQGPKLLIQFQNNGVVDDSQLPKDRFSAERLKGVDSTLKIQPAKLEDSAVYLCASSLGTANQPQHFGDGTRLSIL.

This clonotype was counted a few times. This rearrangement joins TRBV18 to TRBJ2-7; D is ambiguous. Germline CDR1 and CDR2: KGHSH and LQKENI. V lost 6 bases and J lost 5, with 17 bases in between. The CDR3 extends over 14 amino acids. CDR3 coding DNA: TGTGCCAGCTCGCTGTCTTTCGGTAACAACGAGCAGTACTTC. It translates to CASSLSFGNNEQYF.

This clonotype appeared many times. The chain recombines TRBV9 with TRBJ1-6, with D possibly matching TRBD1 (5 bases). Germline V CDR1 and CDR2: SGDLS, YYNGEE. The V and J ends lost 2 bases and 8 bases respectively, with 14 bases between them. The CDR3 sequence is 15 residues long. The CDR3 DNA reads as TGTGCCAGCAGCGTCGGGTTGGGGGGACATTCACCCCTCCACTTT. Protein product: CASSVGLGGHSPLHF.

This sequence joins TRBV5-4 and TRBJ2-1; 7 positions agree with TRBD2. Germline loops: CDR1 SGHNT, CDR2 YYREEE (reference sequence). Trimming cost V 0 bases and J 1 base; bases outside gene matches: 4. This CDR3 is built from 16 residues. This CDR3 is CASSLVAGGSYNEQFF. The CDR3 DNA sequence: TGTGCCAGCAGCTTGGTAGCGGGTGGGTCCTACAATGAGCAGTTCTTC. Using reference TRBV5-4 and TRBJ2-1 for the parts outside the CDR3, the full variable domain is ETGVTQSPTHLIKTRGQQVTLRCSSQSGHNTVSWYQQALGQGPQFIFQYYREEENGRGNFPPRFSGLQFPNYSSELNVNALELDDSALYLCASSLVAGGSYNEQFFGPGTRLTVL.

This clonotype was seen at least ten times. V usage is TRBV4-3 and J usage is TRBJ2-7; 9 nucleotides align to TRBD1. Looked up from germline, CDR1 is LGHNA and CDR2 is YSLEER. The V and J ends lost 1 base and 5 bases, in that order; junction bases with no gene match: 6. The CDR3 contains 15 residues. CDR3 nucleotide sequence: TGCGCCAGCAGCCAAGGGGACAGGGAGATCGACGAGCAGTACTTC. Translation: CASSQGDREIDEQYF.

This clonotype appeared many times. This chain joins TRBV4-2 and TRBJ2-2; D gene uncertain. V gave up 2 bases and J gave up 0 bases, with 10 bases separating them. CDR1 is LGHNA, CDR2 YNFKEQ, per germline. This CDR3 spans 16 amino acids. The CDR3 spells CASSQWAASNTGELFF. CDR3 sequence (DNA): TGTGCCAGCAGCCAATGGGCAGCCTCGAACACCGGGGAGCTGTTTTTT.

This clonotype has at least ten counts. This chain joins TRBV7-6 and TRBJ2-4, with 14 bases aligning to TRBD2. The V gene's germline CDR1 is SGHVS and CDR2 FNYEAQ. The CDR3 has 18 residues. V shed 5 bases and J 5 bases; nucleotides not matched to a gene: 11. The CDR3: CASSRLAGGGGTENIQYF. The CDR3, as DNA: TGTGCCAGCAGCCGACTAGCGGGAGGGGGGGGTACGGAAAACATTCAGTACTTC.

The sample holds many counts of this clonotype. The CDR3 DNA reads as TGTGCCAGCAGTTTAACGGGGGCGCTCGGCTACACCTTC. Its translation is CASSLTGALGYTF. J is TRBJ1-2 and V is TRBV12-3 or TRBV12-4, with D perhaps matching TRBD1 (6 bases). V lost 2 bases and J lost 8, with 12 bases in between. The length of the CDR3 is 13 residues.

This clonotype was observed many times. V gene TRBV20-1 combines with J gene TRBJ2-7, with D perhaps TRBD2 (6 bases). This CDR3 spans 15 amino acids. Germline V gives CDR1 DFQATT, CDR2 SNEGSKA (reference sequence). CDR3 in amino acids: CSATTPGLQRGEQYF. Written as DNA, the CDR3 is TGCAGCGCAACTACTCCGGGACTTCAACGTGGCGAGCAGTACTTC.

This clonotype showed up many times. The V gene is TRBV3-1, the J gene TRBJ2-7; D is ambiguous. The V and J ends lost 1 base and 2 bases respectively, with 6 bases between them. Germline loops: CDR1 LGHDT, CDR2 YNNKEL (reference sequence). The CDR3 is 13 amino acids. CDR3 amino acids: CASSQVGPYEQYF. In DNA form, the CDR3 reads TGTGCCAGCAGCCAAGTTGGACCCTACGAGCAGTACTTC.

The genes are TRBV12-3 or TRBV12-4 and TRBJ2-3; 7 bases align to TRBD1. J gave up 2 bases and V 1 base, and 12 bases lay outside the gene matches. There are 18 residues in the CDR3. In DNA, the CDR3 is TGTGCCAGCAGTTTAGGGAGAGGGGGCAATAGAAACACAGATACGCAGTATTTT. Its translation: CASSLGRGGNRNTDTQYF.

The V gene is TRBV28, the J gene TRBJ1-4, with D possibly being TRBD1 (5 bases). CDR3 length equals 14 residues. V was pared by 5 bases and J by 13 bases, with 20 bases between. Germline CDR1 reads MDHEN; CDR2 reads SYDVKM. The CDR3 nucleotides read TGTGCCAGCAGTCTACGGGACGGCCTAGGTAGACTGTTTTTT. Translated: CASSLRDGLGRLFF.

The V call is TRBV20-1, the J call TRBJ2-5; the match to TRBD2 covers 9 bases. Germline values: CDR1 DFQATT, CDR2 SNEGSKA (reference sequence). V lost 4 bases and J lost 2; bases outside the gene matches: 8. This CDR3 is 15 amino acids long. The CDR3 reads CSATMRGGWQETQYF. The DNA for the CDR3 is TGCAGTGCTACAATGCGGGGGGGCTGGCAAGAGACCCAGTACTTC.

This clonotype was observed at least ten times. V gene TRBV6-2 or TRBV6-3 combines with J gene TRBJ2-1; the D gene is possibly TRBD1 (6 bases). The V gene's germline CDR1 is MNHEY and CDR2 SVGEGT. Trimming removed 7 bases from V and 6 bases from J, with 16 bases in between. This CDR3 comprises 14 residues. CDR3 in amino acids: CASKSNRDSNEQFF. The CDR3 DNA is TGTGCCAGCAAAAGCAACAGGGATAGCAATGAGCAGTTCTTC.

This clonotype was seen many times. The chain recombines TRBV4-1 with TRBJ1-5; D not certain. Looked up from germline, CDR1 is MGHRA and CDR2 is YSYEKL. V gave up 0 bases and J gave up 2 bases, with 8 bases separating them. The CDR3 contains 15 residues. The CDR3 DNA sequence: TGCGCCAGCAGCCAAGATGCAGTGGGCAATCAGCCCCAGCATTTT. Translated: CASSQDAVGNQPQHF.

This clonotype occurred many times. This sequence joins TRBV6-4 and TRBJ2-3, with TRBD2 matching 8 bases. With 8 bases clipped from V and 4 bases from J, the junction kept 11 bases outside the gene matches. This CDR3 contains 15 residues. Germline loops: CDR1 MRHNA, CDR2 SNTAGT. This CDR3 reads CASGRSLAGSDTQYF. CDR3 coding DNA: TGTGCCAGCGGCCGTTCCCTAGCGGGTTCAGATACGCAGTATTTT.

This clonotype occurred a few times. The genes are TRBV20-1 and TRBJ2-7, with 8 positions matching TRBD2. CDR3 length equals 13 residues. V lost 4 bases, J lost 5 bases, and 7 bases stayed unmatched. CDR1 is DFQATT and CDR2 is SNEGSKA in the germline V gene (reference sequence). The CDR3 here is CSATPGGGHEQYF. CDR3 nucleotides: TGCAGTGCTACCCCGGGGGGGGGCCACGAGCAGTACTTC.

V is TRBV20-1 and J is TRBJ1-1; D is uncertain. The CDR3 sequence is 13 residues long. From germline, CDR1 is DFQATT and CDR2 SNEGSKA (reference sequence). The germline V and J ends were trimmed by 3 bases and 5 bases, with 13 bases remaining between them. CDR3 sequence: CSASRGRDTEAFF. The CDR3 bases are TGCAGTGCTAGTCGTGGGCGTGATACTGAAGCTTTCTTT.

This clonotype was picked up many times. The J gene is TRBJ1-2, the V gene TRBV29-1; D uncertain. V was cut by 0 bases and J by 8 bases, with 13 bases left in between. In germline, CDR1 is SQVTM, CDR2 ANQGSEA. The CDR3 has 13 amino acids. CDR3 sequence reads: CSVEDPIMRGYTF. The CDR3 DNA is TGCAGCGTTGAAGATCCCATCATGAGGGGCTACACCTTC.

Ten or more counts support this clonotype. The V gene is TRBV6-2 or TRBV6-3, the J gene TRBJ1-1, with D possibly TRBD1 on 6 matching bases. This CDR3 has 15 residues. Per germline, CDR1 MNHEY and CDR2 SVGEGT. The V gene lost 2 bases and the J gene lost 4 bases, with 14 bases spanning the gap. The CDR3 nucleotides are TGTGCCAGCAGTTACCTAGGGGGACGCGGCACTGAAGCTTTCTTT. Its protein product is CASSYLGGRGTEAFF.

As to this clonotype: It is unclear where the CDR3 begins or ends on the DNA, so no DNA is shown, and the CDR3 is as TCRdb lists it. The chain carries TRBV4-2 and TRBJ2-2; the table's D gene call, TRBD1, was not cross checked with the DNA. The germline V gene has CDR1 LGHNA and CDR2 YNFKEQ. A total of 18 residues make up the CDR3, ends included. The CDR3 region is CASSRVGHGGGIRGAVFF.

The chain recombines TRBV5-1 with TRBJ2-5; either TRBD1 or TRBD2 may supply D (6 bases each). V was clipped by 4 bases and J by 5 bases, with 12 bases between them. In germline, CDR1 is SGHRS, CDR2 YFSETQ. The CDR3 consists of 13 residues. In nucleotides, the CDR3 is TGCGCCAGCAGCCCGGGGGCGAGGGAGACCCAGTACTTC. Translated: CASSPGARETQYF. Supplemented by reference TRBV5-1 and TRBJ2-5, the full variable domain reads KAGVTQTPRYLIKTRGQQVTLSCSPISGHRSVSWYQQTPGQGLQFLFEYFSETQRNKGNFPGRFSGRQFSNSRSEMNVSTLELGDSALYLCASSPGARETQYFGPGTRLLVL.

In this sample, this clonotype turned up a few times. The genes are TRBV28 and TRBJ2-7, with 11 bases lining up with TRBD1. The germline gives CDR1 MDHEN, CDR2 SYDVKM. With 11 bases clipped from V and 1 base from J, the junction kept 7 bases outside the gene matches. The CDR3 is made up of 14 amino acids. The CDR3: CASRRDRGSYEQYF. CDR3 coding DNA: TGTGCCTCCAGAAGGGACAGGGGGTCCTACGAGCAGTACTTC.

There are a few counts of this clonotype. The genes are TRBV30 and TRBJ2-1, with 8 nucleotides matching TRBD2. Trimming cost V 2 bases and J 1 base; bases outside gene matches: 4. Germline V lookup: CDR1 GTSNPN, CDR2 SVGIG (reference sequence). CDR3 length: 15 residues. The CDR3 region has the DNA TGTGCCTGGAGTATCGGGAGGGGATCCTACAATGAGCAGTTCTTC. Protein sequence: CAWSIGRGSYNEQFF. Complete variable domain (other parts from reference TRBV30 and TRBJ2-1): SQTIHQWPATLVQPVGSPLSLECTVEGTSNPNLYWYRQAAGRGLQLLFYSVGIGQISSEVPQNLSASRPQDRQFILSSKKLLLSDSGFYLCAWSIGRGSYNEQFFGPGTRLTVL.

This clonotype occurred many times. The CDR3 sequence: CASSFISSYEQYF. The CDR3 DNA reads TGTGCCAGCAGCTTTATTTCCTCCTACGAGCAGTACTTC. This sequence joins TRBV5-6 and TRBJ2-7; D gene uncertain. With 2 bases removed from V and 0 bases from J, the gap between germline ends came to 6 bases. In germline, CDR1 is SGHDT, CDR2 YYEEEE. CDR3 length: 13 residues.

As concerns this clonotype: Compared with germline, one end of the junction differs, possibly owing to a read error. The chain carries TRBV19 and TRBJ1-6; D is possibly TRBD1 (5 bases). In germline, CDR1 is LNHDA, CDR2 SQIVND (reference sequence). This CDR3 is 16 amino acids long. CDR3 in DNA: TGTGCTAGTAGTATAGGTTGGGCAGGGAACAATTCACCCCTCCACTTT. This encodes CASSIGWAGNNSPLHF.

There are many counts of this clonotype. V and J are TRBV7-2 and TRBJ2-2, with D uncertain. The CDR3 sequence is 14 residues long. Germline CDR1 SGHTA, CDR2 FQGNSA. The germline V and J ends were trimmed by 3 bases and 1 base, with 6 bases remaining between them. CDR3 protein: CASSFNWNTGELFF. The CDR3 DNA is TGTGCCAGCAGCTTCAACTGGAACACCGGGGAGCTGTTTTTT.